This TCR beta chain was sequenced for a study of cytomegalovirus exposure and HLA in healthy donors. A remark on this clone: Antigen unknown.

Germline loops: CDR1 ENHRY, CDR2 SYGVKD. V was shortened by 3 bases and J by 6 bases, with 6 bases between the two germline ends. There are 11 residues in the CDR3. General study findings and limits: The later analysis indicated that the majority of CMV-associated TCR beta chains appeared HLA-restricted. In a later analysis, HLA-C alleles had the fewest associated TCRs, DRB1 alleles the most.

The study ran its PCR with 60 Vbeta and 13 Jbeta primers. The protocol was immunoSEQ multiplex PCR, while the TCRdb copy is restricted to in-frame clones and leaves out a portion. This table has approximately 110,000 clones, 79% appearing once. Material: PBMCs. The sequence came from a woman between 18 and 30 years old in good health and CMV-seropositive. The V and J genes are TRBV10-3 and TRBJ2-7; tentative D call: TRBD1 (5 bases). The CDR3 nucleotides read TGTGCCATCAGTGACAGGGCCGAGCAGTACTTC. Its translation is CAISDRAEQYF.